One sample yielded the 2 T cell receptor beta chains listed below, sequenced in a study of shared clonotypes between healthy human individuals. Clones were read by immunoSEQ multiplex PCR, and TCRdb kept only the in-frame ones, dropping some. The table has over a million clones, roughly 95% seen once. The sequencing sample was made of naive CD4+ T cells sorted from blood. Specified subset: CD45RA+ positively selected. The receptor set was obtained from a man younger than 40 in good health.

The genes are TRBV7-2 and TRBJ2-7; 9 bases align to TRBD2. This CDR3 region has 14 residues. Per the germline V gene, CDR1 is SGHTA and CDR2 is FQGNSA. Trimming removed 2 bases from V and 7 bases from J; junction bases left unmatched: 6. The CDR3 bases are TGTGCCAGCAGCTTACTAGCGGGATTGGGGGAGCAGTACTTC. Protein sequence: CASSLLAGLGEQYF.

The chain couples TRBV30 to TRBJ1-5, with D perhaps matching TRBD1 (5 bases). Germline values: CDR1 GTSNPN, CDR2 SVGIG (reference sequence). The CDR3 spans 15 residues. The V and J ends lost 3 bases and 4 bases respectively, with 16 bases between them. The CDR3 DNA reads TGTGCCTGGAGCCACCAAGGGGTCCTAAATCAGCCCCAGCATTTT. This gives the protein CAWSHQGVLNQPQHF.